These 15 T cell receptor beta chains came from one sample sequenced in a study of high-grade serous ovarian cancer treatment subgroups. Tumor tissue was taken before any definitive surgery or chemotherapy was given. Assay: immunoSEQ multiplex PCR; the TCRdb copy retains only in-frame clones and omits some. The sample has about 2,300 clones; around 65% are singletons. Sequencing was done on a sample of tumor tissue. The receptor set was obtained from a human donor with high-grade serous ovarian cancer.

In DNA form, the CDR3 reads TGTGCCACCAGCAGAGAAAGTCTGGGTCAATCCTACAATGAGCAGTTCTTC. As protein: CATSRESLGQSYNEQFF. The V and J genes are TRBV15 and TRBJ2-1; D gene ambiguous. CDR3 length: 17 residues. The germline V and J ends were trimmed by 0 bases and 1 base, with 13 bases remaining between them. Germline loops: CDR1 LNHNV, CDR2 YYDKDF (reference sequence).

This rearrangement joins TRBV7-3 to TRBJ2-3; D is unclear. Germline V gene sequence: CDR1 SGHTA, CDR2 FQGTGA. Between the trimmed V and J ends, which lost 5 bases and 0 bases, there was a span of 9 bases. The length of the CDR3 is 14 residues. CDR3 protein: CASSATISTDTQYF. The CDR3 region has the DNA TGTGCCAGCAGCGCAACAATTAGCACAGATACGCAGTATTTT.

The chain uses TRBV5-1 and TRBJ2-5, with 9 positions matching TRBD2. The trim removed 4 bases at V and 5 bases at J, leaving 9 bases unmatched. CDR3 size: 15 residues. Germline lookup yields CDR1 SGHRS and CDR2 YFSETQ. In DNA form, the CDR3 reads TGCGCCAGCAGCCGTAGCGGGGGAGAGGGCGAGACCCAGTACTTC. Its protein is CASSRSGGEGETQYF. Based on the CDR3 plus reference TRBV5-1 and TRBJ2-5, the full variable domain is KAGVTQTPRYLIKTRGQQVTLSCSPISGHRSVSWYQQTPGQGLQFLFEYFSETQRNKGNFPGRFSGRQFSNSRSEMNVSTLELGDSALYLCASSRSGGEGETQYFGPGTRLLVL.

In its sample, this clone was seen a few times. V gene TRBV6-4 combines with J gene TRBJ2-1; 13 bases fit TRBD2. The germline V gene encodes CDR1 MRHNA and CDR2 SNTAGT. The length of the CDR3 is 15 residues. V lost 5 bases, J lost 7 bases, and 5 bases stayed unmatched. In DNA form, the CDR3 reads TGTGCCAGCAGTAGACTAGCGGGAGGCCTAAATGAGCAGTTCTTC. It encodes CASSRLAGGLNEQFF.

This clone was observed a few times. The chain couples TRBV10-3 to TRBJ2-3; 14 bases line up with TRBD2. V shed 2 bases and J 3 bases; nucleotides not matched to a gene: 10. The CDR3 is 19 amino acids. Germline CDR1 and CDR2: ENHRY and SYGVKD. The CDR3 loop is CAISEAPGLAGVLTDTQYF. The CDR3 bases are TGTGCCATCAGTGAGGCCCCGGGACTAGCGGGAGTGTTAACAGATACGCAGTATTTT.

The rearrangement joins TRBV6-1 to TRBJ1-5, with D perhaps matching TRBD1 (6 bases). Germline CDR1 is MNHNS and CDR2 is SASEGT. The CDR3 contains 15 residues. Deletions cut 4 bases from V and 7 bases from J, with 17 bases between. CDR3 DNA sequence: TGTGCCAGCAGTGGCGGACAGCAGAGTTGGCAGCCCCAGCATTTT. The encoded protein is CASSGGQQSWQPQHF.

The V gene is TRBV27, the J gene TRBJ1-5, with D maybe TRBD1 (6 bases). The V gene's germline CDR1 is MNHEY and CDR2 SMNVEV (reference sequence). The CDR3 loop spans 15 amino acids. The V end was cut by 5 bases, the J end by 4 bases, with 15 bases between. In DNA, the CDR3 is TGTGCCAGCAGTCCTACGCAGGGGAGGAATCAGCCCCAGCATTTT. Translating gives CASSPTQGRNQPQHF.

The J gene is TRBJ2-2, the V gene TRBV18; 9 bases are a match to TRBD1. Unmatched junction bases numbered 8, after V lost 3 bases and J lost 6 bases. Germline values: CDR1 KGHSH, CDR2 LQKENI. The CDR3 consists of 16 residues. CDR3 nucleotides: TGTGCCAGCTCACCTTATACAGGGGGCGCTTCCGGGGAGCTGTTTTTT. Protein: CASSPYTGGASGELFF.

V and J are TRBV30 and TRBJ2-1; D gene uncertain. CDR3 length: 12 residues. Germline CDR1 GTSNPN, CDR2 SVGIG (reference sequence). Trimming removed 1 base at V and 3 bases at J, with 4 bases between. The CDR3 nucleotides read TGTGCCTGGAGTGGGGACTACAATGAGCAGTTCTTC. It encodes CAWSGDYNEQFF.

The chain couples TRBV10-3 to TRBJ1-2; unclear D gene. The germline gives CDR1 ENHRY, CDR2 SYGVKD. The CDR3 length is 14 residues. With 3 bases removed from V and 8 bases from J, the gap between germline ends came to 16 bases. This CDR3 reads CAISDLGLRGGYTF. For the CDR3, the DNA is TGTGCCATCAGTGATTTAGGGCTCAGAGGGGGCTACACCTTC.

The chain has TRBV7-8 and TRBJ2-7, with TRBD2 matching over 14 bases. CDR1 SGHVS and CDR2 FQNEAQ come from the germline V gene. V lost 0 bases and J lost 6; bases outside the gene matches: 10. The CDR3 has 18 residues. The CDR3 coding sequence is TGTGCCAGCAGCTTAGCGCTCAGAGGGACTAGCGGGAGTCGCGAGCAGTACGTC. This encodes CASSLALRGTSGSREQYV.

This clone came up a few times. V gene TRBV2 combines with J gene TRBJ2-1, with D perhaps matching TRBD2 (6 bases). The germline gives CDR1 SNHLY, CDR2 FYNNEI. V lost 7 bases, J lost 4 bases, and 17 bases lay in between. The CDR3 spans 15 residues. The CDR3 nucleotides read TGTGCCAGCAATGTCGGGGGTTACTCATACAATGAGCAGTTCTTC. It encodes CASNVGGYSYNEQFF.

This chain links TRBV7-9 with TRBJ2-1; 7 nucleotides align to TRBD1. This CDR3 has 16 amino acids. V lost 5 bases and J lost 9; bases outside the gene matches: 16. Per germline, CDR1 SEHNR and CDR2 FQNEAQ (reference sequence). CDR3 coding DNA: TGTGCCAGCAGCCCGCTCGGGACAGTCTCGCTAGGTGAGCAGTTCTTC. Amino acid sequence: CASSPLGTVSLGEQFF.

The genes are TRBV11-2 and TRBJ2-6, with TRBD2 matching 11 bases. The CDR3 is 18 residues long. CDR1 SGHAT and CDR2 FQNNGV come from the germline V gene. With V trimmed by 5 bases and J by 4 bases, 10 bases remained unmatched. The DNA for the CDR3 is TGTGCCAGCAGCCCTTCGACTAGCGGGACGCCCGGGGCCAACGTCCTGACTTTC. Protein sequence: CASSPSTSGTPGANVLTF. Based on the CDR3 plus reference TRBV11-2 and TRBJ2-6, the full variable domain is EAGVAQSPRYKIIEKRQSVAFWCNPISGHATLYWYQQILGQGPKLLIQFQNNGVVDDSQLPKDRFSAERLKGVDSTLKIQPAKLEDSAVYLCASSPSTSGTPGANVLTFGAGSRLTVL.

V gene TRBV18 combines with J gene TRBJ1-3; 7 nucleotides align to TRBD1. This CDR3 is 16 amino acids long. Looked up from germline, CDR1 is KGHSH and CDR2 is LQKENI. With 2 bases clipped from V and 0 bases from J, the junction kept 4 bases outside the gene matches. CDR3 bases: TGTGCCAGCTCACCATTAAACAGGGGCTCTGGAAACACCATATATTTT. Amino acid sequence: CASSPLNRGSGNTIYF.